The clone carrying this T cell receptor beta chain came up a few times. The data stem from a study of blood T cells in healthy people across ages. PBMCs numbering at least 7 million were isolated per sample. Then a second PCR, running about 6 to 11 cycles, was carried out with a sample-barcoded 5' primer and a J-beta primer mix. MiXCR, run by TCRdb on the 5' RACE reads, gives a single entry per CDR3 protein. Among more than 800,000 distinct CDR3 sequences listed, more than 25% were seen once. The V end was cut by 0 bases, the J end by 2 bases, with 16 bases between. This CDR3 is 17 amino acids long. In germline, CDR1 is MNHNY, CDR2 SVGAGI (reference sequence).

V gene TRBV6-6 combines with J gene TRBJ1-1, with D unresolved. This sequence was found in a woman aged 80 or over in good health. Material for sequencing was blood. Here the CDR3 DNA reads TGTGCCAGCAGTTACTCGCGGGCCACGGCTTTAAACACTGAAGCTTTCTTT. Its translation is CASSYSRATALNTEAFF.